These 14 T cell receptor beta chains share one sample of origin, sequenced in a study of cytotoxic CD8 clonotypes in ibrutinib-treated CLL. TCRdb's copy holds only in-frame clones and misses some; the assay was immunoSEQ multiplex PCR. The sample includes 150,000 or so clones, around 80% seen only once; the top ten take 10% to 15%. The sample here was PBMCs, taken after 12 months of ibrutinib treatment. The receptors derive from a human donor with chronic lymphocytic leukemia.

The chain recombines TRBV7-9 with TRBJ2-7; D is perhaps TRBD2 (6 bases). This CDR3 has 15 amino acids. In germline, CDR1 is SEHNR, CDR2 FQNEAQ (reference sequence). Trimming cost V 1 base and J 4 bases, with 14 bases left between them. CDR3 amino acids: CASSLDSGVRYEQYF. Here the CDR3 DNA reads TGTGCCAGCAGCTTAGACTCGGGGGTCCGATACGAGCAGTACTTC. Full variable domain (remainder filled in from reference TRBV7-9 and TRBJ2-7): DTGVSQNPRHKITKRGQNVTFRCDPISEHNRLYWYRQTLGQGPEFLTYFQNEAQLEKSRLLSDRFSAERPKGSFSTLEIQRTEQGDSAMYLCASSLDSGVRYEQYFGPGTRLTVT.

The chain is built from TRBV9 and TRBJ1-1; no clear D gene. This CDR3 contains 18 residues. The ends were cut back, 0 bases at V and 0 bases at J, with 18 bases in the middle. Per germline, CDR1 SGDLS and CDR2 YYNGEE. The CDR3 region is CASSVVLPQSRMNTEAFF. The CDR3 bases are TGTGCCAGCAGCGTAGTATTACCCCAGTCCCGGATGAACACTGAAGCTTTCTTT.

The CDR3 is CASSEGPAAGGSYEQYF. The CDR3 nucleotides are TGTGCCAGCAGCGAGGGGCCAGCGGCGGGAGGTTCCTACGAGCAGTACTTC. This rearrangement joins TRBV9 to TRBJ2-7; 8 nucleotides line up with TRBD2. Germline assignment: CDR1 SGDLS and CDR2 YYNGEE. The CDR3 spans 17 residues. The J segment lost 1 base and the V segment lost 3 bases, leaving 12 bases of the junction unmatched.

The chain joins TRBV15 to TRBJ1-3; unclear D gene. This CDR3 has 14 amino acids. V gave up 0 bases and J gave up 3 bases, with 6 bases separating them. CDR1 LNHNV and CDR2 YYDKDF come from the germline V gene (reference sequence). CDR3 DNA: TGTGCCACCAGCAGAGAACGCGGTGGAAACACCATATATTTT. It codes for CATSRERGGNTIYF.

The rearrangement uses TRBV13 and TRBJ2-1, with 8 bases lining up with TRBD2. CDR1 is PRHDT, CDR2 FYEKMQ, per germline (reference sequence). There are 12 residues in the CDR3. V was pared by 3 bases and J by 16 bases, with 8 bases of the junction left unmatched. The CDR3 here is CASSFPSGSKFF. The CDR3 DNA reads TGTGCCAGCAGCTTTCCCAGCGGGAGTAAATTCTTC.

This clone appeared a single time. CDR3 loop: CASSQDGLADHEQFF. For the CDR3, the DNA is TGCGCCAGCAGCCAAGATGGTCTAGCGGATCATGAGCAGTTCTTC. This rearrangement joins TRBV4-3 to TRBJ2-1; 7 bases agree with TRBD2. The CDR3 runs 15 residues. V shed 0 bases and J 8 bases; nucleotides not matched to a gene: 7. CDR1 is LGHNA, CDR2 YSLEER, per germline.

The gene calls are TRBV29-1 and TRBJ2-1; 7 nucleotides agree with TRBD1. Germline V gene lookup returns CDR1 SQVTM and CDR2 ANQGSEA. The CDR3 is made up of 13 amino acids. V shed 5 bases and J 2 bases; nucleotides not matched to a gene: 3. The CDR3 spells CSVPGGTYNEQFF. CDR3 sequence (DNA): TGCAGCGTTCCAGGGGGTACCTACAATGAGCAGTTCTTC.

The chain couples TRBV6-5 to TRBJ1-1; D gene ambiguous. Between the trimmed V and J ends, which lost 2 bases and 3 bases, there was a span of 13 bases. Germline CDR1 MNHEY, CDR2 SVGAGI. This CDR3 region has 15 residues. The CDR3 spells CASSYTKGLDTEAFF. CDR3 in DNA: TGTGCCAGCAGTTACACCAAAGGGTTGGACACTGAAGCTTTCTTT.

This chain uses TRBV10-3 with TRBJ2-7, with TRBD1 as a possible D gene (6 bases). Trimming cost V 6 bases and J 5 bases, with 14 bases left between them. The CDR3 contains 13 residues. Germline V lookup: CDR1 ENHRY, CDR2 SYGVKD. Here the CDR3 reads CAISSTGSNEQYF. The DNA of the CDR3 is TGTGCCATCAGCTCCACAGGGAGTAACGAGCAGTACTTC.

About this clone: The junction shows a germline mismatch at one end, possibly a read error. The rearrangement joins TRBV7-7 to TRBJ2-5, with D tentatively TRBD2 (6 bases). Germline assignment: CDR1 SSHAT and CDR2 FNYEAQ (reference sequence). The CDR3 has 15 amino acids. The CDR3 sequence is CASSYGRGTGETQYF. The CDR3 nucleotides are TGTGCTAGCAGCTACGGCCGCGGGACTGGGGAGACCCAGTACTTC.

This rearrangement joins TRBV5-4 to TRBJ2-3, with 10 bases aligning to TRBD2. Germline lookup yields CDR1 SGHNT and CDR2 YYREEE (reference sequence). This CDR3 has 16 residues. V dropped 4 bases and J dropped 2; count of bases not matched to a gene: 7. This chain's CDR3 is CASSGRLAGPTDTQYF. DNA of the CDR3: TGTGCCAGCAGCGGCAGACTAGCGGGCCCCACAGATACGCAGTATTTT.

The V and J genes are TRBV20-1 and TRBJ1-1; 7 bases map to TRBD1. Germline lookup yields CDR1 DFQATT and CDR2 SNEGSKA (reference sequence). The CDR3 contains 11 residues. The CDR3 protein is CSLQGTLEAFF. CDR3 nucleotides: TGCAGCCTACAGGGGACCCTTGAAGCTTTCTTT.

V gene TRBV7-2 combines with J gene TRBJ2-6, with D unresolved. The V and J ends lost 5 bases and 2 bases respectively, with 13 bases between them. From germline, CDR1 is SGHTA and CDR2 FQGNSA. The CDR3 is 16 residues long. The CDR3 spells CASSTAPLAGANVLTF. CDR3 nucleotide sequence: TGTGCCAGCAGCACCGCCCCTCTTGCTGGGGCCAACGTCCTGACTTTC. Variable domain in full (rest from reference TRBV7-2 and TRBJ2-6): GAGVSQSPSNKVTEKGKDVELRCDPISGHTALYWYRQSLGQGLEFLIYFQGNSAPDKSGLPSDRFSAERTGGSVSTLTIQRTQQEDSAVYLCASSTAPLAGANVLTFGAGSRLTVL.

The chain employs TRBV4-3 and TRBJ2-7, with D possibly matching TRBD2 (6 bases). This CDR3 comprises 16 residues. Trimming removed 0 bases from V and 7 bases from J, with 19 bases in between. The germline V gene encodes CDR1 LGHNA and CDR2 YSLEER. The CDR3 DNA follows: TGCGCCAGCAGCCAAGATGGAGGGACCACCTCTAGGGAGCAGTACTTC. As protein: CASSQDGGTTSREQYF.